Below, one T cell receptor (beta chain) is given with its context. TCRdb reprocessed the RT-PCR reads via MiXCR and lists one record per CDR3 protein. The sample gives about 530,000 distinct CDR3 sequences, 10% to 15% of which show up once; about 9.4% is in the top ten. This sample is part of a study of response to subunit inactivated influenza vaccine. Germline values: CDR1 SGHRS, CDR2 YFSETQ. J lost 0 bases, V lost 3 bases, and 3 bases had no gene match. There are 15 residues in the CDR3. The specimen was PBMCs from blood, collected on the day of vaccination. The clonotype was recovered from a man in his fifties who received an inactivated influenza vaccine. The chain joins TRBV5-1 to TRBJ2-7, with TRBD1 identical over 10 bases. Here the CDR3 DNA reads TGCGCCAGCAGCTGGGACAGGGGTTTCTCCTACGAGCAGTACTTC. It is translated as CASSWDRGFSYEQYF. Variable domain in full (rest from reference TRBV5-1 and TRBJ2-7): KAGVTQTPRYLIKTRGQQVTLSCSPISGHRSVSWYQQTPGQGLQFLFEYFSETQRNKGNFPGRFSGRQFSNSRSEMNVSTLELGDSALYLCASSWDRGFSYEQYFGPGTRLTVT.